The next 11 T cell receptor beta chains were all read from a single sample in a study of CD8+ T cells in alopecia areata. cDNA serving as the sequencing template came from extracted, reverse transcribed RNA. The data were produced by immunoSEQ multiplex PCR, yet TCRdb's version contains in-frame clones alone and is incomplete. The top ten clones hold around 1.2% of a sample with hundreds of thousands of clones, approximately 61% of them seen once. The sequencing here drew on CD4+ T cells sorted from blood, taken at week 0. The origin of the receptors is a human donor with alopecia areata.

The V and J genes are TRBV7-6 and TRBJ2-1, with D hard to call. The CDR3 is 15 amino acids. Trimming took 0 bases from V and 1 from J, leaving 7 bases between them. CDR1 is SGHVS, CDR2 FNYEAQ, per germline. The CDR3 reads CASSLAVGSYNEQFF. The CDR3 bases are TGTGCCAGCAGCTTAGCTGTAGGGTCCTACAATGAGCAGTTCTTC.

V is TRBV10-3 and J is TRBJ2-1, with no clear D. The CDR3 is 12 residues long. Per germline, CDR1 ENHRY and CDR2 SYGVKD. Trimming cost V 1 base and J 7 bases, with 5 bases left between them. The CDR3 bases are TGTGCCATCAGTGAGTTAGGTAATGAGCAGTTCTTC. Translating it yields CAISELGNEQFF.

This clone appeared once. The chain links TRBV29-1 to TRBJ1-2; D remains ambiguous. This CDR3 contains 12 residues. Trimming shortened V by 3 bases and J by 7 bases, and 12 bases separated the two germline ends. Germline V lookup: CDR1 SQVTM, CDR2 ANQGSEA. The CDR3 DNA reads TGCAGCGTTGAGCTCGGGCCTAGTGGCTACACCTTC. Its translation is CSVELGPSGYTF. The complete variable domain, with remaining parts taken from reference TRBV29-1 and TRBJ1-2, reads SAVISQKPSRDICQRGTSLTIQCQVDSQVTMMFWYRQQPGQSLTLIATANQGSEATYESGFVIDKFPISRPNLTFSTLTVSNMSPEDSSIYLCSVELGPSGYTFGSGTRLTVV.

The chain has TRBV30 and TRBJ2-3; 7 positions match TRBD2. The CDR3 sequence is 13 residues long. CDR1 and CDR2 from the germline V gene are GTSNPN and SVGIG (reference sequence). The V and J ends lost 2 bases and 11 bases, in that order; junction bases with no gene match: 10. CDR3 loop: CAWSTGLSWGQYF. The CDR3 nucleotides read TGTGCCTGGAGTACGGGACTATCTTGGGGGCAGTATTTT.

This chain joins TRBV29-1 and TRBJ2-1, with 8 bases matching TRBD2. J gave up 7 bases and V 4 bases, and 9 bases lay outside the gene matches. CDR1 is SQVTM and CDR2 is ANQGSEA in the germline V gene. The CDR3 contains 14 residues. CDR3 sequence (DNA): TGCAGCGTTGTGCCCCTAGCGGGTAAGAATGAGCAGTTCTTC. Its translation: CSVVPLAGKNEQFF.

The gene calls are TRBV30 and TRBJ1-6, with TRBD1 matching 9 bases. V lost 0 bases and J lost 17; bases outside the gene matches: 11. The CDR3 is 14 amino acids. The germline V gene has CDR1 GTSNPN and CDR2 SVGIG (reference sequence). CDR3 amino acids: CAWSVLGGTGLFHF. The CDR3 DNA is TGTGCCTGGAGTGTACTAGGAGGGACAGGGCTATTCCACTTT.

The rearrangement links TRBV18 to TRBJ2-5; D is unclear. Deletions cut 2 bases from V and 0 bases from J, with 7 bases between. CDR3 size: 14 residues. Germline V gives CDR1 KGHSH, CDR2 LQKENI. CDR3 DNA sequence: TGTGCCAGCTCACCAAAAACTAACCAAGAGACCCAGTACTTC. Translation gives CASSPKTNQETQYF.

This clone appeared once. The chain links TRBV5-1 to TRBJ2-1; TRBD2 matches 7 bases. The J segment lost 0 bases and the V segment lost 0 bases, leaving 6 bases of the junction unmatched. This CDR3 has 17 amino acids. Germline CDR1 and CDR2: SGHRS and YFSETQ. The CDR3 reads CASSLAFGGSSYNEQFF. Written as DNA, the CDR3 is TGCGCCAGCAGCTTGGCTTTTGGCGGGAGCTCCTACAATGAGCAGTTCTTC.

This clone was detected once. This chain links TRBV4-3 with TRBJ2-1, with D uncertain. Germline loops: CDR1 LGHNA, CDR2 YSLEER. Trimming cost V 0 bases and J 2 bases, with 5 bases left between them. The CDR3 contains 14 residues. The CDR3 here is CASSQEPAYNEQFF. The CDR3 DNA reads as TGCGCCAGCAGCCAAGAACCTGCCTACAATGAGCAGTTCTTC.

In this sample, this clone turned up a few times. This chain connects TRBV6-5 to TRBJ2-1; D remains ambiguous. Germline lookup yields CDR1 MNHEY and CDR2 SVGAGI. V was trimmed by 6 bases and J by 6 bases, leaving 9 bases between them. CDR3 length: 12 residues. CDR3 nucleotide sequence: TGTGCCAGCAGCCCAACGGGCAATGAGCAGTTCTTC. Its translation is CASSPTGNEQFF.

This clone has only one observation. The CDR3 region is CASSFGGIVYNEQFF. Written as DNA, the CDR3 is TGTGCCAGCAGTTTCGGGGGAATCGTCTACAATGAGCAGTTCTTC. This sequence joins TRBV27 and TRBJ2-1; D perhaps matches TRBD2 (6 bases). CDR3 length equals 15 residues. Germline values: CDR1 MNHEY, CDR2 SMNVEV (reference sequence). Between the trimmed V and J ends, which lost 3 bases and 3 bases, there was a span of 12 bases.